Listed here are 12 T cell receptor beta chains from one sample, sequenced in a study of blood T cell repertoires in COVID-19 (dated by TCRdb to the early 2020s). Receptor libraries were prepared by the immunoSEQ multiplex PCR assay. TCRdb took over this immuneACCESS table, retaining in-frame rearrangements with V and J assigned. Such tables are incomplete; in checked studies, under half of the missing clones stem from an unresolved V gene, and the remainder is unexplained. The sample table lists about 350,000 clones, around nine tenths of them with a count of one. The ten largest clones represent 3.9% of the sample. The sample was peripheral blood. These receptors originate from a woman aged 60-75 years with COVID-19, enrolled during active disease.

The V and J genes are TRBV5-1 and TRBJ2-1, with 11 bases fitting TRBD2. The CDR3 runs to 15 residues. Germline lookup yields CDR1 SGHRS and CDR2 YFSETQ. V lost 0 bases to trimming and J lost 6 bases; unmatched junction nucleotides: 2. The CDR3 loop is CASSLVLAGANEQFF. CDR3 in DNA: TGCGCCAGCAGCTTGGTACTAGCGGGGGCCAATGAGCAGTTCTTC.

The CDR3 sequence: CASSPSTDTQYF. The CDR3 DNA reads TGTGCCAGCAGCCCCTCCACAGATACGCAGTATTTT. The rearrangement links TRBV7-2 to TRBJ2-3; D is ambiguous. Trimming took off 5 bases at V and 2 bases at J, with 5 bases between the two ends. The CDR3 length is 12 residues. In germline, CDR1 is SGHTA, CDR2 FQGNSA.

The J gene is TRBJ1-1, the V gene TRBV5-1; maybe TRBD1 (5 bases). Trimming removed 0 bases at V and 0 bases at J, with 6 bases between. This CDR3 has 14 amino acids. The germline V gene has CDR1 SGHRS and CDR2 YFSETQ. The CDR3 nucleotides read TGCGCCAGCAGCTTGGACAGGATGAACACTGAAGCTTTCTTT. Residues: CASSLDRMNTEAFF.

The DNA for the CDR3 is TGTGCCAGCAGTGAAGGGGGGACAGGTTACGAGCAGTACTTC. It is translated as CASSEGGTGYEQYF. The chain is built from TRBV6-1 and TRBJ2-7, with 8 bases aligning to TRBD1. Germline CDR1 is MNHNS and CDR2 is SASEGT. Trimming took 1 base from V and 4 from J; bases not matched to a gene: 3. The CDR3 spans 14 residues.

The V call is TRBV19, the J call TRBJ1-2; TRBD1 aligns across 7 bases. CDR1 and CDR2 from the germline V gene are LNHDA and SQIVND (reference sequence). The CDR3 spans 14 residues. J lost 6 bases, V lost 7 bases, and 11 bases had no gene match. The CDR3 bases are TGTGCCAGTACCCCACAGGGGAGGCAGGATGGCTACACCTTC. Protein sequence: CASTPQGRQDGYTF.

The chain is built from TRBV2 and TRBJ1-5, with 10 bases matching TRBD1. Germline CDR1 SNHLY, CDR2 FYNNEI. V gave up 1 base and J gave up 6 bases; unmatched junction bases: 12. This CDR3 comprises 18 residues. The DNA of the CDR3 is TGTGCCAGCAGTGAAGGTTCCCCTCGGGACAGGGGCGGTCAGCCCCAGCATTTT. Translated, it gives CASSEGSPRDRGGQPQHF.

The rearrangement uses TRBV3-1 (or the pseudogene TRBV3-2) and TRBJ2-5, with 9 bases fitting TRBD1. This CDR3 contains 17 residues. J gave up 3 bases and V 3 bases, and 11 bases lay outside the gene matches. The germline V gene has CDR1 LGHDT and CDR2 YNNKEL (reference sequence). The CDR3 loop is CASSHLLGTGRKETQYF. CDR3 coding DNA: TGTGCCAGCAGCCACCTCTTAGGGACAGGGAGAAAAGAGACCCAGTACTTC.

This clone has only a few counts. The V gene is TRBV5-8, the J gene TRBJ1-5, with D possibly being TRBD1 (5 bases). V shed 2 bases and J shed 11 bases, with 11 bases lying between them. Looked up from germline, CDR1 is SGHTS and CDR2 is YDEGEE. The CDR3 covers 12 residues. The CDR3 DNA reads as TGTGCCAGCAGCTTCACCGGGACTACCCAGCATTTT. As protein: CASSFTGTTQHF.

The chain recombines TRBV7-9 with TRBJ2-3; tentative D call: TRBD2 (5 bases). The CDR3 sequence is 15 residues long. Between the trimmed V and J ends, which lost 1 base and 0 bases, there was a span of 8 bases. The V gene's germline CDR1 is SEHNR and CDR2 FQNEAQ (reference sequence). The CDR3 nucleotides are TGTGCCAGCAGCTTAGAACGGACTAGCACAGATACGCAGTATTTT. This gives the protein CASSLERTSTDTQYF. Using reference TRBV7-9 and TRBJ2-3 for the parts outside the CDR3, the full variable domain is DTGVSQNPRHKITKRGQNVTFRCDPISEHNRLYWYRQTLGQGPEFLTYFQNEAQLEKSRLLSDRFSAERPKGSFSTLEIQRTEQGDSAMYLCASSLERTSTDTQYFGPGTRLTVL.

The V gene is TRBV10-2, the J gene TRBJ2-7, with TRBD2 identical over 7 bases. Unmatched junction bases numbered 4, after V lost 5 bases and J lost 0 bases. Germline lookup yields CDR1 WSHSY and CDR2 SAAADI. The CDR3 spans 14 residues. This chain's CDR3 is CASSRDYSSYEQYF. DNA for the CDR3: TGCGCCAGCAGTCGGGACTATAGCTCCTACGAGCAGTACTTC.

The rearrangement links TRBV19 to TRBJ1-1; TRBD1 matches at 9 bases. CDR1 and CDR2 from the germline V gene are LNHDA and SQIVND (reference sequence). V lost 7 bases and J lost 2; bases outside the gene matches: 11. This CDR3 is built from 16 residues. This CDR3 reads CASMNSAGQGNTEAFF. The DNA of the CDR3 is TGTGCCAGTATGAACTCCGCGGGACAGGGTAACACTGAAGCTTTCTTT.

CDR3 sequence: CASSRGPQPQHF. CDR3 DNA sequence: TGTGCCAGCAGCAGGGGGCCTCAGCCCCAGCATTTT. The J gene is TRBJ1-5, the V gene TRBV6-5, with 8 bases that match TRBD1. CDR3 length: 12 amino acids. The germline gives CDR1 MNHEY, CDR2 SVGAGI. V shed 6 bases, J shed 6 bases, and the junction held 1 base outside the gene matches.